This T cell receptor (beta chain) was profiled in a study of blood T cells in healthy people across ages. Notes on the study in general: Naive and antigen-experienced cells were not separated, limiting conclusive comparison. Older age coincided with a roughly linear decline in TCR beta diversity per million T cells.

Researchers report isolating at least 6 million PBMCs per sample. Total RNA was extracted at no less than 5 micrograms per sample. From germline, CDR1 is LGHDT and CDR2 YNNKEL (reference sequence). This CDR3 region has 16 residues. Trimming cost V 0 bases and J 6 bases; bases outside gene matches: 7. Note on this clonotype: Its target is not known.

The use of a sample-barcoded 5' primer and a J-beta primer mix characterized a second PCR of 7 to 11 cycles. Each CDR3 protein is one row after TCRdb ran MiXCR on the 5' RACE reads. Among about 1,500,000 distinct CDR3 sequences listed, 42% were seen once. The J gene is TRBJ2-1, the V gene TRBV3-1; 8 bases fit TRBD1. Specimen: blood. The TCR sequence derives from a woman aged 18-29 years in good health. The chain's CDR3 is CASSQDPGGVPNEQFF. In DNA, the CDR3 is TGTGCCAGCAGCCAAGACCCAGGGGGCGTCCCCAATGAGCAGTTCTTC.